Listed below are T cell receptor beta chains from one sample, sequenced in a study of beta chain features in type 1 diabetes. Profiling relied on immunoSEQ multiplex PCR, and the TCRdb table lists in-frame clones only, not all of them. The repertoire holds hundreds of thousands of clones, with around an eighth as singletons. Source material: naive CD4+ T cells from blood. These receptor sequences come from a man under 40 with type 1 diabetes. The CDR3 runs from the conserved cysteine through the conserved F or W.

v_call cdr3_aa
TRBV29-1 CSVKGVENTEAFF
TRBV28 CASREAPTETQYF
TRBV29-1 CSVPWQFSNQPQHF
TRBV29-1 CSNRGQYNEQFF
TRBV25-1 CASSDARTGDYEQYF
TRBV6-5 CASRSLGIAYGYTF
TRBV28 CASTSAEGPQHF
TRBV29-1 CSVGLGTDGLGYTF
TRBV9 CASSLGTTYNEQFF
TRBV29-1 CSALDHGGANTGELFF
TRBV2 CASTVKRISYEQYF
TRBV28 CASRQTGTRTNEQYF
TRBV2 CASRSTTGTNTEAFF
TRBV7-3 CASSLIGDREQFF
TRBV7-2 CASSSLVSGTDTQYF
TRBV7-3 CASSLSALAGGYNEQFF
TRBV29-1 CSVVTSGLQGEQFF
TRBV5-1 CASSIGTGGETQYF
TRBV18 CASSPGGFGTEAFF
TRBV7-7 CASSLSGGISEQYF
TRBV27 CASSLQGITGELFF
TRBV7-2 CASSFPGGDYGYTF
TRBV30 CAWTRSGWGSYNEQFF
TRBV15 CATSRDRGKDEQFF
TRBV2 CASSGADNNEQFF
TRBV15 CATSSTSALVF
TRBV28 CESRAGSSYNEQFF
TRBV5-1 CASKTGMLTGELFF
TRBV27 CASSLSWGRLNTEAFF
TRBV5-4 CASSLDSANTGELFF
TRBV7-3 CASSLKGPGADTQYF
TRBV18 CASSRTSTSSTDTQYF
TRBV5-4 CASTTSGRGAGELFF
TRBV7-2 CASSSGGPQETQYF
TRBV5-6 CASSYTTGGNYGYTF
TRBV5-1 CASSFDTGANVLTF
TRBV29-1 CSGGGHTEAFF
TRBV6-5 CASRRTSGGQETQYF
TRBV5-1 CASSTQPNSYEQYF
TRBV6-5 CASSYSRVANYGYTF
TRBV5-4 CASSYTSGNTGELFF
TRBV6-6 CASSLTESYEQYF
TRBV7-9 CASSPDRSSYEQYF
TRBV29-1 CSVGGRGSGQPQHF
TRBV27 CASRRGQVNTEAFF
TRBV5-1 CASSLAGLAGGPKEQYF
TRBV4-3 CASSQVLYYKIHEQFF
TRBV4-3 CASSHDVPGQGAARETQYF
TRBV4-2 CASSQDLAGADLRETQYF
TRBV5-1 CASSLVSRSTEAFF
TRBV7-7 CASSPPREETQYF
TRBV28 CASSFPDMNTEAFF
TRBV7-3 CASSPELASPVEQFF
TRBV29-1 CSVASTDTQYF